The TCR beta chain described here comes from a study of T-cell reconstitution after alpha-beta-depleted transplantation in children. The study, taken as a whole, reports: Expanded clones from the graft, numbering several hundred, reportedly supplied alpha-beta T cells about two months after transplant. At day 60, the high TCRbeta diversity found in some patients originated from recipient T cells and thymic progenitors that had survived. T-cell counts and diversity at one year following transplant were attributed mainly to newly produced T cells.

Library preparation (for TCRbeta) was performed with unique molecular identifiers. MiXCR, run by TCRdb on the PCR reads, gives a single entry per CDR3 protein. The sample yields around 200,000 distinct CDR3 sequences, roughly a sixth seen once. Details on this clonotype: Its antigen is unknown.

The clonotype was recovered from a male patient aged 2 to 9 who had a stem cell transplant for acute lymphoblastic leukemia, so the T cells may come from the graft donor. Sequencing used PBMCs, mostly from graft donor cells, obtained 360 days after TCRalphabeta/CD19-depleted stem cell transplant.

CDR3 sequence: CASSVKGFPSANEQYF. The CDR3 nucleotides read TGTGCCAGCAGCGTTAAGGGGTTCCCCTCTGCAAACGAGCAGTACTTC. The chain has TRBV7-8 and TRBJ2-7, with D tentatively TRBD1 (5 bases). This CDR3 is built from 16 residues. In germline, CDR1 is SGHVS, CDR2 FQNEAQ. Trimming pared 5 bases from V and 5 bases from J, leaving 22 bases between.